These 10 T cell receptor beta chains share one sample of origin, sequenced in a study of T cell responses to AZD1222 COVID-19 vaccine. TCRdb's copy holds only in-frame clones and misses some; the assay was immunoSEQ multiplex PCR. Of 98,000 or so clones listed, about 92% are singletons. The material was peripheral blood, obtained on day 0 of MenACWY control vaccination. Source of these receptors: an adult in good health.

The chain couples TRBV9 to TRBJ1-2, with 9 bases lining up with TRBD1. Per the germline V gene, CDR1 is SGDLS and CDR2 is YYNGEE. The length of the CDR3 is 16 residues. V dropped 2 bases and J dropped 8; count of bases not matched to a gene: 13. The CDR3 DNA reads as TGTGCCAGCAGCGTCGGGGACAGGGTCACTGTGAGGGGCTACACCTTC. Amino acids: CASSVGDRVTVRGYTF. Full variable domain (remainder filled in from reference TRBV9 and TRBJ1-2): DSGVTQTPKHLITATGQRVTLRCSPRSGDLSVYWYQQSLDQGLQFLIQYYNGEERAKGNILERFSAQQFPDLHSELNLSSLELGDSALYFCASSVGDRVTVRGYTFGSGTRLTVV.

The chain is built from TRBV7-2 and TRBJ2-7; 10 bases are shared with TRBD2. The CDR3 runs 15 residues. Germline CDR1 SGHTA, CDR2 FQGNSA. V gave up 0 bases and J gave up 3 bases; unmatched junction bases: 2. The CDR3 DNA is TGTGCCAGCAGCTTAGCCGCTAGCGGGGGCTACGAGCAGTACTTC. Its protein is CASSLAASGGYEQYF. The full variable domain, in which reference TRBV7-2 and TRBJ2-7 provide the parts outside the CDR3, is GAGVSQSPSNKVTEKGKDVELRCDPISGHTALYWYRQSLGQGLEFLIYFQGNSAPDKSGLPSDRFSAERTGGSVSTLTIQRTQQEDSAVYLCASSLAASGGYEQYFGPGTRLTVT.

The chain is built from TRBV10-3 and TRBJ2-7; tentative D call: TRBD1 (5 bases). V lost 4 bases and J lost 3, with 7 bases in between. This CDR3 has 12 residues. Germline assignment: CDR1 ENHRY and CDR2 SYGVKD. CDR3 residues: CAISGRDYEQYF. CDR3 in DNA: TGTGCCATCAGTGGCAGGGACTACGAGCAGTACTTC.

J is TRBJ2-1 and V is TRBV7-8; the D is unclear. Trimming cost V 3 bases and J 0 bases, with 12 bases left between them. CDR1 is SGHVS and CDR2 is FQNEAQ in the germline V gene. The CDR3 covers 16 residues. In nucleotides, the CDR3 is TGTGCCAGCAGCTTGCACGGTGGCAGCTCCTACAATGAGCAGTTCTTC. It yields the protein CASSLHGGSSYNEQFF.

This rearrangement joins TRBV5-1 to TRBJ2-7; 9 bases fit TRBD1. The CDR3 is 15 residues long. The junction had 5 bases not matched to a gene; V was cut back by 0 bases and J by 4 bases. CDR1 is SGHRS, CDR2 YFSETQ, per germline. The CDR3: CASSLGTGGEYEQYF. The CDR3 DNA sequence: TGCGCCAGCAGCTTGGGAACAGGGGGCGAATACGAGCAGTACTTC.

The CDR3 loop reads CASSLEGGDAAYEQYF. In DNA, the CDR3 is TGCGCCAGCAGCTTGGAGGGCGGGGACGCTGCCTACGAGCAGTACTTC. The chain carries TRBV5-1 and TRBJ2-7, with D perhaps TRBD2 (6 bases). The length of the CDR3 is 16 residues. The germline CDR1 and CDR2 sequences are SGHRS and YFSETQ. V was pared by 0 bases and J by 2 bases, with 15 bases between.

The chain links TRBV9 to TRBJ2-1; the match to TRBD2 covers 9 bases. From germline, CDR1 is SGDLS and CDR2 YYNGEE. J gave up 6 bases and V 0 bases, and 7 bases lay outside the gene matches. The CDR3 has 16 residues. CDR3 nucleotide sequence: TGTGCCAGCAGCGTAGATGGGCGGGGGGGCCGCAATGAGCAGTTCTTC. Its protein is CASSVDGRGGRNEQFF.

The chain carries TRBV10-3 and TRBJ1-3; a weak D match, TRBD1 (6 bases). This CDR3 is 16 amino acids long. V was shortened by 0 bases and J by 2 bases, with 11 bases between the two germline ends. Germline assignment: CDR1 ENHRY and CDR2 SYGVKD. The chain's CDR3 is CAISESPGAPGNTIYF. The DNA of the CDR3 is TGTGCCATCAGTGAGTCCCCAGGGGCCCCTGGAAACACCATATATTTT.

The J gene is TRBJ2-1, the V gene TRBV4-1, with 10 bases matching TRBD1. The CDR3 sequence is 18 residues long. V shed 1 base, J shed 3 bases, and the junction held 9 bases outside the gene matches. The V gene's germline CDR1 is MGHRA and CDR2 YSYEKL. CDR3 coding DNA: TGCGCCAGCAGCCAAGCGCCATCCCGGGACAGGGGCTACAATGAGCAGTTCTTC. It translates to CASSQAPSRDRGYNEQFF.

The rearrangement uses TRBV10-3 and TRBJ1-1; TRBD1 matches at 8 bases. The V segment lost 7 bases and the J segment 1 base; nucleotides outside the gene matches: 5. The CDR3 extends over 14 amino acids. Germline CDR1 ENHRY, CDR2 SYGVKD. The CDR3: CAITRDRTNTEAFF. The CDR3 bases are TGTGCCATCACCCGGGACAGGACGAACACTGAAGCTTTCTTT.